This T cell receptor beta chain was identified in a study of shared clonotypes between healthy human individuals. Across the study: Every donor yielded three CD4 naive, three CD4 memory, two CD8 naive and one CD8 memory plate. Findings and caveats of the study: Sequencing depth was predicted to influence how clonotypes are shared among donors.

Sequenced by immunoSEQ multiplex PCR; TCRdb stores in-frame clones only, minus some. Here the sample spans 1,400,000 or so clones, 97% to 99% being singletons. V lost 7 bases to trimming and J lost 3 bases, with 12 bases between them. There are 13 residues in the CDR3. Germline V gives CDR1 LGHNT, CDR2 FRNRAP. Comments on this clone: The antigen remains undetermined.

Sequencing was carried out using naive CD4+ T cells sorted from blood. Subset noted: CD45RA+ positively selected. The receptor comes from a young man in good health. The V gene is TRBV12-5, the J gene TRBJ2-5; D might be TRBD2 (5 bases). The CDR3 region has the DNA TGTGCTAGTGCCCCCCTCGGGGAAGAGACCCAGTACTTC. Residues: CASAPLGEETQYF. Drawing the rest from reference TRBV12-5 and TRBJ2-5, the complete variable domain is DARVTQTPRHKVTEMGQEVTMRCQPILGHNTVFWYRQTMMQGLELLAYFRNRAPLDDSGMPKDRFSAEMPDATLATLKIQPSEPRDSAVYFCASAPLGEETQYFGPGTRLLVL.